The following is a T cell receptor (beta chain) sequence with its context. The antigen remains unidentified. Germline V gene data show CDR1 as SGHRS and CDR2 as YFSETQ. The CDR3 loop spans 15 amino acids. V lost 0 bases and J 4 bases, leaving 13 bases between the germline ends. This entry belongs to a study of CD4+ T cells in melanoma. Here immunoSEQ multiplex PCR was the method, and the copy in TCRdb shows in-frame clones only, minus some. Of 20,000 to 25,000 clones in the sample, roughly 87% were seen once. The study's findings and limits: Neoantigen-specific CD4+ T cells in melanoma reportedly had diverse differentiation states. CD8+ T cell, macrophage and B cell function reportedly correlated with neoantigen-specific CD4+ T cells.

Input material: cells from a culture (not recorded whether cultured in vitro). This chain connects TRBV5-1 to TRBJ1-1; D is perhaps TRBD1 (5 bases). The receptor's source is a human donor with melanoma. The CDR3 DNA reads as TGCGCCAGCAGCTTGGGGGACCTTCCGGCCACTGAAGCTTTCTTT. It is translated as CASSLGDLPATEAFF.